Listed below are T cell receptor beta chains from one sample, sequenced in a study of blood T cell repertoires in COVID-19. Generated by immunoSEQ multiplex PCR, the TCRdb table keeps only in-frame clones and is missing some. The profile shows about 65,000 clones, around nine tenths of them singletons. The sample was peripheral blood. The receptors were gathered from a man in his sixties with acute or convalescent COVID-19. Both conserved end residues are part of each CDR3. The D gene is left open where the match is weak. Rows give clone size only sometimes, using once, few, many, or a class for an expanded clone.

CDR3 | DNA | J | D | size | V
CSVVGGDRGPNTEAFF | TGCAGCGTTGTAGGGGGGGACAGGGGGCCGAACACTGAAGCTTTCTTT | TRBJ1-1 | TRBD1 | NA | TRBV29-1
CASAGGRATNTEAFF | TGCGCCAGCGCCGGGGGTCGGGCGACAAACACTGAAGCTTTCTTT | TRBJ1-1 | NA | NA | TRBV5-1
CASSLPGYGYTF | TGTGCCAGCAGCTTACCAGGGTACGGCTACACCTTC | TRBJ1-2 | NA | NA | TRBV7-8
CASSYPTGAQHF | TGTGCCAGCAGTTATCCCACAGGGGCCCAGCATTTT | TRBJ1-5 | TRBD1 | NA | TRBV6-6
CATSDGQLYGYTF | TGTGCCACCAGTGACGGACAGCTCTATGGCTACACCTTC | TRBJ1-2 | NA | NA | TRBV24-1
CASSFGDYRVGNEQFF | TGTGCCAGCAGCTTCGGGGACTACAGGGTTGGCAATGAGCAGTTCTTC | TRBJ2-1 | NA | NA | TRBV9
CASSSPDRGNYGYTF | TGCGCCAGCAGCTCCCCGGACAGGGGAAACTATGGCTACACCTTC | TRBJ1-2 | TRBD1 | NA | TRBV5-1
CASSPNPAGSGNTIYF | TGTGCCAGCTCACCAAATCCCGCGGGCTCTGGAAACACCATATATTTT | TRBJ1-3 | NA | NA | TRBV18
CASSPGQGRGYEQYF | TGTGCCAGCTCTCCGGGACAGGGAAGGGGTTACGAGCAGTACTTC | TRBJ2-7 | TRBD1 | once | TRBV6-5
CASSSSGRGTGELFF | TGTGCCAGCAGCTCTTCAGGGAGGGGAACCGGGGAGCTGTTTTTT | TRBJ2-2 | TRBD2 | NA | TRBV7-9
CASSLGYSTDTQYF | TGCGCCAGCAGCTTGGGTTATAGCACAGATACGCAGTATTTT | TRBJ2-3 | NA | NA | TRBV5-1
CASSLGRVTGELFF | TGTGCCAGCAGCTTAGGCCGGGTCACCGGGGAGCTGTTTTTT | TRBJ2-2 | NA | NA | TRBV11-3
CASSVGASGGIQETQYF | TGTGCCAGCAGCGTAGGGGCTAGCGGGGGGATACAGGAGACCCAGTACTTC | TRBJ2-5 | TRBD2 | NA | TRBV9
CASSPLGRQSSGNTIYF | TGTGCCAGCTCACCCCTCGGGCGACAGAGCTCTGGAAACACCATATATTTT | TRBJ1-3 | NA | NA | TRBV18
CASRKTGAQEQFF | TGTGCCAGCAGAAAGACAGGGGCTCAGGAGCAGTTCTTC | TRBJ2-1 | TRBD1 | once | TRBV3-1/TRBV3-2
CASSPPGQGDTGELFF | TGCGCCAGCAGCCCCCCGGGACAGGGCGACACCGGGGAGCTGTTTTTT | TRBJ2-2 | TRBD1 | NA | TRBV5-1
CASSLGTGGEKLFF | TGTGCCAGCAGCTTAGGGACAGGAGGTGAAAAACTGTTTTTT | TRBJ1-4 | TRBD1 | NA | TRBV11-2
CASSQDLGGAEFYNEQFF | TGTGCCAGCAGCCAAGATCTGGGCGGGGCCGAATTTTACAATGAGCAGTTCTTC | TRBJ2-1 | NA | NA | TRBV3-1/TRBV3-2
CASSPYPGYDEQYF | TGTGCCAGCAGCCCCTATCCAGGGTACGACGAGCAGTACTTC | TRBJ2-7 | NA | NA | TRBV11-2
CAWSRRGRTGELFF | TGTGCCTGGAGTAGGAGGGGGCGGACCGGGGAGCTGTTTTTT | TRBJ2-2 | NA | NA | TRBV30
CASSPQGQNTEAFF | TGTGCCAGCTCACCCCAGGGCCAGAACACTGAAGCTTTCTTT | TRBJ1-1 | NA | NA | TRBV18
CASSTGSGGGQPQHF | TGTGCCAGCAGCACCGGATCGGGGGGCGGTCAGCCCCAGCATTTT | TRBJ1-5 | NA | NA | TRBV5-8